This T cell receptor (beta chain) was captured by sequencing in a study of OX40 agonist ivuxolimab in advanced cancers. General study points: Partial responders dosed at 0.1-3.0 mg/kg displayed clonal expansion ranking among the lowest. In general, CD8+ T cells held more expanded clones than CD4+ did, on average.

This table comes from immunoSEQ multiplex PCR, and its TCRdb copy is limited to in-frame clones, with some not included. The sample holds more than 65,000 clones, around nine tenths seen once. Turning to this clone: Its antigen is currently unknown.

Germline values: CDR1 SGHNT, CDR2 YYREEE (reference sequence). The CDR3 spans 13 residues. Between the trimmed V and J ends, which lost 2 bases and 4 bases, there was a span of 9 bases. This receptor was taken from an adult with an advanced solid tumor such as melanoma, head and neck, liver or kidney cancer. V usage is TRBV5-4 and J usage is TRBJ1-2; D might be TRBD1 (5 bases). The sequencing here drew on CD4+ or CD8+ T cells sorted from blood, taken in a trial of the OX40 agonist ivuxolimab. Written as DNA, the CDR3 is TGTGCCAGCAGCTTCGACAGCTTCTATGGCTACACCTTC. Encoded protein: CASSFDSFYGYTF.